The source of this T cell receptor (beta chain) is a study of T cells expressing NK-cell markers. The overall study: Within the sequenced cohort of eight donors, seven exhibited HCMV seropositivity and one was seronegative.

Regarding this clonotype: What it recognizes is unknown.

Study-wide results and limits: Dominance of the CD3+CD56-NKG2C+ fraction by these clonotypes also held in several donors.

TCRdb re-called the 5' RACE reads; one entry per CDR3 protein, DNA not given. In total, the table holds about 150,000 distinct CDR3 sequences. This CDR3 comprises 17 residues. The germline V gene has CDR1 LGHNA and CDR2 YNFKEQ. The TCR sequence derives from a woman aged 50 to 60 in good health. The sequenced sample consisted of blood T cells: a sorted CD56 or NKG2C T cell subset, CD4+ or CD8+ T cells, or bulk PBMC T cells (not recorded which). V is TRBV4-2 and J is TRBJ1-1; TCRdb calls TRBD1, which cannot be checked without DNA. The chain's CDR3 is CASSQEGTGGVGTEAFF.